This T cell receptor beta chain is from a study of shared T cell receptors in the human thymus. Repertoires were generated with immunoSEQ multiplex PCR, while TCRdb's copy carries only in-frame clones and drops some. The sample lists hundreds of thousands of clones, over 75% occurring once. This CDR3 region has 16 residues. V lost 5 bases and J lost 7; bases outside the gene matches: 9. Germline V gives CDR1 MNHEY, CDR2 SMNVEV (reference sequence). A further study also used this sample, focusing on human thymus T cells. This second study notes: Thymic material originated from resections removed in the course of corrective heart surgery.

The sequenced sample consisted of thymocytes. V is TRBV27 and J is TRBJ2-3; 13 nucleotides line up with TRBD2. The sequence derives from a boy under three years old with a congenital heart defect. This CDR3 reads CASSEGTSGARHTQYF. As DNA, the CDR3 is TGTGCCAGCAGTGAGGGGACTAGCGGGGCCCGGCATACGCAGTATTTT.